The rows below give T cell receptor beta chains drawn from one sample of a study of T-cell reconstitution after alpha-beta-depleted transplantation in children. One entry per CDR3 protein results from TCRdb running MiXCR on the PCR reads. The table lists approximately 85,000 distinct CDR3 sequences, roughly 16% of them singletons. This material consisted of PBMCs, mostly from graft donor cells, taken 180 days after TCRalphabeta/CD19-depleted stem cell transplant. All receptors derive from a male patient aged 2 to 10 who had a stem cell transplant for acute lymphoblastic leukemia, so the T cells may come from the graft donor. The CDR3 runs from the conserved cysteine through the conserved F or W. The D gene is left open where the match is weak. The size field is filled for only some rows; it gives once, few, many or a size class.

V,D,size,J,DNA,CDR3
TRBV29-1,.,.,TRBJ1-4,TGCAGCGTTGATAGGCTTTCGGGGGAAAAACTGTTTTTT,CSVDRLSGEKLFF
TRBV7-6,.,.,TRBJ1-1,TGTGCCAGCAGCCCGGGGCGGCACGGATCAATGAACACTGAAGCTTTCTTT,CASSPGRHGSMNTEAFF
TRBV13,TRBD1,few,TRBJ2-4,TGTGCCAGCAGCGAGGACAGGGGGAACATTCAGTACTTC,CASSEDRGNIQYF
TRBV25-1,TRBD2,few,TRBJ2-7,TGTGCCAGCAGTGAAGGGGGGGATCTAAAAAACGAGCAGTACTTC,CASSEGGDLKNEQYF
TRBV3-1,TRBD2,.,TRBJ2-7,TGTGCCAGCAGCCAAGACAGAATAGCGGGGCGGGAGCAGTACTTC,CASSQDRIAGREQYF
TRBV12-3/TRBV12-4,TRBD1,.,TRBJ2-6,TGTGCCAGCAGTAGACAGGGGAGCTCTGGGGCCAACGTCCTGACTTTC,CASSRQGSSGANVLTF
TRBV5-6,TRBD2,.,TRBJ2-1,TGTGCCAGCAGCTTGGCACGACTAGCGGGGGTCCTTGAGCAGTTCTTC,CASSLARLAGVLEQFF
TRBV6-1,.,.,TRBJ1-1,TGTGCCAGCAGACCCGGACTTGGGACTGAAGCTTTCTTT,CASRPGLGTEAFF
TRBV7-2,.,.,TRBJ2-7,TGTGCCAGCAGCTTAGTCGAAAGCTCCTACGAGCAGTACTTC,CASSLVESSYEQYF
TRBV12-3/TRBV12-4,.,.,TRBJ1-4,TGTGCCAGCAGTTCCCAGGGTGTGGAGGAAAAACTGTTTTTT,CASSSQGVEEKLFF
TRBV5-1,TRBD1,few,TRBJ2-7,TGCGCCAGCAGCTTGGGGCCACAGGGGGCAGGCGAGCAGTACTTC,CASSLGPQGAGEQYF
TRBV28,.,few,TRBJ2-2,TGTGCCAGCAGTCCCCGGGTGGCGGGCACCGGGGAGCTGTTTTTT,CASSPRVAGTGELFF
TRBV18,.,few,TRBJ2-2,TGTGCCAGCTCACCACCAGGATCGAACACCGGGGAGCTGTTTTTT,CASSPPGSNTGELFF
TRBV5-1,.,.,TRBJ2-3,TGCGCCAGCAGCTTGGGGGAGGATACGCAGTATTTT,CASSLGEDTQYF
TRBV15,.,.,TRBJ1-6,TGTGCCACCAGCAGAGATAAGAATTCACCCCTCCACTTT,CATSRDKNSPLHF
TRBV7-6,.,.,TRBJ2-7,TGTGCCAGCAGCTTAGAGGCGGGAAGCGAGCAGTACTTC,CASSLEAGSEQYF
TRBV27,TRBD2,.,TRBJ2-1,TGTGCCAGCAGTTTAAGCGGGGATGAGCAGTTCTTC,CASSLSGDEQFF
TRBV20-1,.,few,TRBJ2-1,TGCAGTGCTAGAGCCCCCGGTAGGGCCCAGTTCTTC,CSARAPGRAQFF
TRBV7-8,.,.,TRBJ2-2,TGTGCCAGCAGCTCTAGTGGGGGCGGGTCGACCGGGGAGCTGTTTTTT,CASSSSGGGSTGELFF
TRBV11-2,TRBD2,few,TRBJ2-3,TGTGCCAGCAGCTCCGGACTAGCGGGGTTCACAGATACGCAGTATTTT,CASSSGLAGFTDTQYF
TRBV5-1,.,.,TRBJ1-2,TGCGCCAGCAGCCCCCAGACAGGAGATTATGGCTACACCTTC,CASSPQTGDYGYTF
TRBV5-1,.,.,TRBJ2-2,TGCGCCAGCAGCCCGGGGCTCCGGCCAAACACCGGGGAGCTGTTTTTT,CASSPGLRPNTGELFF
TRBV11-2,TRBD2,.,TRBJ2-3,TGTGCCAGCAGCTTAGACCCTAGCGGGGGGAGCAGAGATACGCAGTATTTT,CASSLDPSGGSRDTQYF
TRBV4-2,.,.,TRBJ2-5,TGTGCCAGCAGCCACAACAGGGTCCAAGAGACCCAGTACTTC,CASSHNRVQETQYF
TRBV7-9,.,.,TRBJ1-1,TGTGCCAGCAGCTTCGACAGGTTCACGAACACTGAAGCTTTCTTT,CASSFDRFTNTEAFF
TRBV10-3,TRBD1,few,TRBJ2-7,TGTGCCACCGAACCGGGACAGGGGCTTGACGAGCAGTACTTC,CATEPGQGLDEQYF
TRBV19,TRBD1,.,TRBJ2-5,TGTGCCAGTAACCCCCGTACAGGGGAAGAGACCCAGTACTTC,CASNPRTGEETQYF
TRBV18,.,.,TRBJ1-1,TGTGCCAGCTCACCGGTGAAAGGGGAAGCTTTCTTT,CASSPVKGEAFF
TRBV5-1,.,.,TRBJ1-4,TGCGCCAGCAGCTCCGGAGTCCAGGAGGGTGAGAAACTGTTTTTT,CASSSGVQEGEKLFF